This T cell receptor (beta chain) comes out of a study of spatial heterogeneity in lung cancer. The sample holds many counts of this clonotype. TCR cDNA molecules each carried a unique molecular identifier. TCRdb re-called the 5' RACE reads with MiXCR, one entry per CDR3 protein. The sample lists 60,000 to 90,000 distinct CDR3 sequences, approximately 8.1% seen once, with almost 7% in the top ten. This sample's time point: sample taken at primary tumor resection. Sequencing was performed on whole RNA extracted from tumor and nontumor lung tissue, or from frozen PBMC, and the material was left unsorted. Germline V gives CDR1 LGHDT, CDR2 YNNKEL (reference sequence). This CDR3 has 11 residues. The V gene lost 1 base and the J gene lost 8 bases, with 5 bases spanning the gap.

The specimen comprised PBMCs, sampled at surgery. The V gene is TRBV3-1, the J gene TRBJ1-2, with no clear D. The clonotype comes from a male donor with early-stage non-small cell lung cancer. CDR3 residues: CASSQGGGYTF. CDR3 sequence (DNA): TGTGCCAGCAGCCAAGGAGGCGGCTACACCTTC.